This T cell receptor (beta chain) was sequenced during a study of radiation and T cells in renal cell carcinoma. Treatment indicated: treatment-naive control, cytoreductive nephrectomy. Control samples are tumors resected by cytoreductive nephrectomy without prior radiation. Controls included a few female and about 12 male donors, resected 2011 to 2014. Profiled with immunoSEQ multiplex PCR; TCRdb holds only in-frame clones, not every one. The table records around 22,000 clones, 58% of them present only once. This clone was recorded a few times. The antigen remains unidentified. Germline V lookup: CDR1 SNHLY, CDR2 FYNNEI. Trimming stripped 6 bases from V and 11 bases from J, with 16 bases between. This CDR3 has 12 residues. Overall study results and limits: Sampling covered only 0.75 to 1 g of each tumor. Dominant CDR3 motifs occupied more repertoire in irradiated than control tumors.

The sample was tumor tissue, taken from a patient whose treatment was nephrectomy without radiotherapy. The chain uses TRBV2 and TRBJ1-1; the D is unclear. The clonotype originates from a middle-aged man with renal cell carcinoma. Here the CDR3 reads CASSPQVAGAFF. In DNA, the CDR3 is TGTGCCAGCAGCCCTCAAGTAGCGGGGGCTTTCTTT.